These 7 T cell receptor beta chains were all obtained from the same sample, sequenced in a study of T cell responses to AZD1222 COVID-19 vaccine (dated by TCRdb to 2020 to 2022). The time point label corresponds to: about 28 days (+/-7) after the second vaccine dose. Libraries were constructed by the immunoSEQ multiplex PCR assay. TCRdb took this table from immuneACCESS and kept in-frame rearrangements with V and J called. Such tables lack part of the clones; where checked against another copy, unresolved V genes explain under half of the gap, and the rest is unexplained. This sample comprises more than 90,000 clones, around nine tenths of them detected only once. More than 15% of the sample is held by the ten biggest clonotypes. The source was peripheral blood, collected 28 days after the second AZD1222 dose. The receptors originated from an adult who received the AZD1222 COVID-19 vaccine.

A single count supports this clone. The chain employs TRBV19 and TRBJ2-3; 8 nucleotides align to TRBD2. Losses at the gene ends were 3 bases for V and 6 bases for J; bases not matched to a gene: 5. The CDR3 is 14 amino acids. The germline CDR1 and CDR2 sequences are LNHDA and SQIVND (reference sequence). The CDR3 coding sequence is TGTGCCAGTAGTATCGTAGCGGGAATGGATACGCAGTATTTT. Its protein product is CASSIVAGMDTQYF.

This chain links TRBV18 with TRBJ2-7; D is possibly TRBD1 or TRBD2 (6 bases each). The CDR3 consists of 16 residues. Per germline, CDR1 KGHSH and CDR2 LQKENI. The V gene lost 3 bases and the J gene lost 1 base, with 16 bases spanning the gap. Written as DNA, the CDR3 is TGTGCCAGCTCACCCGGTGGGGGCGGGACTTCCTACGAGCAGTACTTC. Translating it yields CASSPGGGGTSYEQYF.

The chain is built from TRBV15 and TRBJ1-1; D unresolved. The germline V gene has CDR1 LNHNV and CDR2 YYDKDF (reference sequence). V was cut by 4 bases and J by 6 bases, with 6 bases left in between. The CDR3 contains 11 residues. As DNA, the CDR3 is TGTGCCACCAGCAATGGTGCTGAAGCTTTCTTT. It yields the protein CATSNGAEAFF.

The gene calls are TRBV19 and TRBJ2-2; TRBD1 aligns across 7 bases. CDR1 and CDR2 (germline): LNHDA, SQIVND (reference sequence). The CDR3 runs to 17 residues. V trimming: 6 bases; J trimming: 4 bases; junction bases outside the gene matches: 14. CDR3 sequence (DNA): TGTGCCAGTAGCAAGACAGGGACCAGATGGCGCACCGGGGAGCTGTTTTTT. This sequence encodes CASSKTGTRWRTGELFF.

V and J are TRBV7-8 and TRBJ1-1; no clear D gene. There are 14 residues in the CDR3. Germline V gene lookup returns CDR1 SGHVS and CDR2 FQNEAQ. Trimming left V 0 bases short and J 4 bases short, with 9 bases between. CDR3 protein: CASSLAGVVTEAFF. The CDR3, as DNA: TGTGCCAGCAGCTTAGCTGGGGTGGTCACTGAAGCTTTCTTT.

The chain carries TRBV2 and TRBJ2-6; TRBD1 agrees at 7 bases. The CDR3 length is 16 residues. CDR1 SNHLY and CDR2 FYNNEI come from the germline V gene. V gave up 6 bases and J gave up 0 bases; unmatched junction bases: 5. The CDR3 DNA is TGTGCCAGCAGATGGGACAGAGACTCTGGGGCCAACGTCCTGACTTTC. Amino acid sequence: CASRWDRDSGANVLTF.

J is TRBJ2-4 and V is TRBV4-1, with TRBD2 identical over 14 bases. In germline, CDR1 is MGHRA, CDR2 YSYEKL. Trimming cost V 5 bases and J 3 bases; bases outside gene matches: 9. The CDR3 extends over 18 amino acids. The CDR3 DNA is TGCGCCAGCAGCGACGGACTAGCGGGAGGACTTGTCAAAAACATTCAGTACTTC. It yields the protein CASSDGLAGGLVKNIQYF.